In this sample, the clone carrying this TCR beta chain turned up many times. Its specificity is not known. TRB rearrangements were amplified by multiplex PCR with BIOMED2 TRB-A/B primers. One entry per CDR3 protein results from TCRdb running MiXCR on the multiplex PCR reads. This table holds fewer than 15,000 distinct CDR3 sequences, 25% to 35% found once. This record comes from a study of T and B cells in COVID-19 patients. Study-wide context: COVID-19 patients gave peripheral blood either during active infection or after recovery. In the active-infection cohort, about 90% of the roughly 20 patients had comorbidities linked to unfavorable COVID-19 outcome. Most recovered patients had mild to moderate COVID-19 treated as outpatients.

Each TRB amplification used roughly 220-550 ng of genomic DNA from blood. Findings of the study overall: In COVID-19 patients, T cell receptor beta variable and joining gene use was reportedly strongly skewed.

The CDR3 spans 15 residues. Germline lookup yields CDR1 MNHNY and CDR2 SVGAGI (reference sequence). V shed 6 bases and J shed 0 bases, with 11 bases lying between them. Sequencing used blood. V and J are TRBV6-6 and TRBJ2-2, with D perhaps being TRBD1 or TRBD2 (5 bases each). The source of this sequence is a human donor who had recovered from COVID-19. CDR3 protein: CASSQRGANTGELFF. CDR3 bases: TGTGCCAGCAGCCAAAGGGGAGCGAACACCGGGGAGCTGTTTTTT.